The 11 T cell receptor beta chains given below trace back to one sample, sequenced in a study of CXCR3-negative and CXCR3-positive naive CD8 T cells. Libraries of TRB cDNA were made by 5' RACE and carried UMIs. TCRdb re-called the 5' RACE reads and catalogs CDR3 proteins one per entry, DNA excluded. This sample's table reports tens of thousands of distinct CDR3 sequences. Source material: memory CD8+ T cells from blood. The receptors shown here come from a human donor in good health. Some clones in this sample may be carry-over from other donors' samples.

The chain has TRBV4-2 and TRBJ1-2. Per germline, CDR1 LGHNA and CDR2 YNFKEQ. The CDR3 sequence is 13 residues long. The CDR3 region is CASSQERIYGYTF.

The chain employs TRBV11-2 and TRBJ2-3; the D call from TCRdb, TRBD1, cannot be confirmed without DNA. CDR1 is SGHAT and CDR2 is FQNNGV in the germline V gene. The CDR3 runs 16 residues. The CDR3 is CASSLGGSSITDTQYF.

The J gene is TRBJ2-7, the V gene TRBV4-1; TCRdb selects TRBD2, and the lack of DNA leaves this call unchecked. Germline V gene sequence: CDR1 MGHRA, CDR2 YSYEKL. This CDR3 is 14 amino acids long. The CDR3 region is CASSQAQGHYEQYF.

The chain carries TRBV5-6 and TRBJ2-7. This CDR3 is built from 11 residues. Looked up from germline, CDR1 is SGHDT and CDR2 is YYEEEE. Here the CDR3 reads CASSSMIEQYF.

The rearrangement joins TRBV15 to TRBJ2-3; TCRdb's assignment of TRBD1 cannot be checked, as there is no DNA. The CDR3 is made up of 12 amino acids. Germline V CDR1 and CDR2: LNHNV, YYDKDF (reference sequence). The CDR3: CAASRGTGGFYF.

The chain is built from TRBV21-1 and TRBJ1-2. TRBV21-1 is termed a pseudogene. The CDR3 extends over 18 amino acids. This CDR3 reads CASTNKNPADQGGTGYTF.

The gene calls are TRBV20-1 and TRBJ1-6; the TCRdb D gene call, TRBD1, has no DNA to confirm it. Germline V gives CDR1 DFQATT, CDR2 SNEGSKA (reference sequence). CDR3 length equals 15 residues. The CDR3 reads CSARLLGQGSSPLHF.

V and J are TRBV5-4 and TRBJ2-7. Germline-derived CDR1 and CDR2 are SGHNT and YYREEE (reference sequence). The CDR3 is 14 residues long. CDR3 loop: CASSFRVGTYEQYF. The complete variable domain, with remaining parts taken from reference TRBV5-4 and TRBJ2-7, reads ETGVTQSPTHLIKTRGQQVTLRCSSQSGHNTVSWYQQALGQGPQFIFQYYREEENGRGNFPPRFSGLQFPNYSSELNVNALELDDSALYLCASSFRVGTYEQYFGPGTRLTVT.

The rearrangement uses TRBV29-1 and TRBJ2-1; TCRdb's D call, TRBD1, is unchecked because there is no DNA. Germline V lookup: CDR1 SQVTM, CDR2 ANQGSEA. This CDR3 has 13 amino acids. The CDR3 spells CSVDRGRSNEQFF.

The CDR3 is CASSQDPPGGPDTQYF. The chain has TRBV4-2 and TRBJ2-3; absent DNA, TCRdb's TRBD1 call cannot be checked. This CDR3 is built from 16 residues. Germline CDR1 and CDR2: LGHNA and YNFKEQ.

The chain links TRBV20-1 to TRBJ1-2; there is no DNA to check the TCRdb D call of TRBD1. Germline V CDR1 and CDR2: DFQATT, SNEGSKA (reference sequence). The CDR3 loop spans 13 amino acids. CDR3 region: CSAPETVTYGYTF.